A single T cell receptor beta chain is shown here with its context. Assay: immunoSEQ multiplex PCR; the TCRdb copy retains only in-frame clones and omits some. Here the sample spans 300,000 to 450,000 clones, around 87% being singletons. The entry originates in a study of blood T cell repertoires in COVID-19. The Seattle patients, enrolled during active infection, were followed longitudinally. V lost 0 bases, J lost 10 bases, and 13 bases lay in between. The CDR3 covers 14 residues. Germline V gene sequence: CDR1 LGHDT, CDR2 YNNKEL (reference sequence). Specimen: peripheral blood. J is TRBJ2-1 and V is TRBV3-1 (or the pseudogene TRBV3-2); a possible D gene is TRBD2 (6 bases). The source is an older woman with COVID-19, enrolled during active disease. CDR3 residues: CASSQELLASEQFF. In DNA, the CDR3 is TGTGCCAGCAGCCAAGAATTACTAGCCAGCGAGCAGTTCTTC.